This is a list of T cell receptor beta chains from one sample in a study of T cell responses to AZD1222 COVID-19 vaccine. Using immunoSEQ multiplex PCR, the repertoire was profiled, and TCRdb retains in-frame clones only, with some absent. This sample has approximately 120,000 clones, with about 90% found just once. The material sequenced was peripheral blood, taken on day 0 of AZD1222 vaccination. The receptor set was obtained from an adult in good health. The CDR3 runs from the conserved cysteine through the conserved F or W. A D gene is named only where the DNA matches it firmly. Clone size appears in some rows only: once, few, many, or a class for an expanded clone.

v_call	j_call	d_call	clone_size	cdr3_aa	cdr3_nt
TRBV15	TRBJ1-2	TRBD1	few	CATSTGTVRDGYTF	TGTGCCACCAGCACAGGGACAGTGAGGGATGGCTACACCTTC
TRBV2	TRBJ1-2	TRBD1	.	CASSGTGGGNYGYTF	TGTGCCAGCAGCGGGACAGGGGGAGGCAACTATGGCTACACCTTC
TRBV11-2	TRBJ2-3	TRBD2	.	CASSLDPSGGRTTQYF	TGTGCCAGCAGCTTAGATCCTAGCGGGGGACGTACGACGCAGTATTTT
TRBV5-1	TRBJ1-4	TRBD1	.	CASSLMGQVTTNEKLFF	TGCGCCAGCAGCTTGATGGGACAGGTCACAACTAATGAAAAACTGTTTTTT
TRBV5-6	TRBJ2-1	TRBD2	.	CASSLALAGVNEQFF	TGTGCCAGCAGCTTGGCATTAGCGGGAGTTAATGAGCAGTTCTTC
TRBV7-2	TRBJ2-7	.	.	CASSLGFSNYEQYF	TGTGCCAGCAGCTTAGGGTTTTCTAACTACGAGCAGTACTTC
TRBV18	TRBJ1-1	TRBD1	few	CASSLRQGLDTEAFF	TGTGCCAGCTCACTACGACAGGGTCTGGACACTGAAGCTTTCTTT
TRBV5-1	TRBJ2-4	.	.	CASSQDPKNIQYF	TGCGCCAGCAGTCAGGATCCCAAAAACATTCAGTACTTC
TRBV27	TRBJ2-7	.	.	CASSLYAGNYEQYF	TGTGCCAGCAGTTTATATGCAGGGAACTACGAGCAGTACTTC
TRBV12-3/TRBV12-4	TRBJ1-1	TRBD1	.	CASSFEGAVTFF	TGTGCCAGCAGTTTTGAGGGGGCTGTGACTTTCTTT
TRBV2	TRBJ1-6	TRBD1	.	CASSDRTGRSPLHF	TGTGCCAGCAGTGATCGGACAGGGCGATCACCCCTCCACTTT
TRBV4-3	TRBJ2-1	.	.	CASSQDKGGLSSYNEQFF	TGCGCCAGCAGCCAAGATAAGGGGGGCTTAAGCTCCTACAATGAGCAGTTCTTC
TRBV6-5	TRBJ1-3	.	.	CASSYSIQSGRNTIYF	TGTGCCAGCAGTTACTCGATTCAATCGGGTCGAAACACCATATATTTT
TRBV12-3/TRBV12-4	TRBJ2-5	.	.	CASSTTRETQYF	TGTGCCAGCAGCACCACCCGGGAGACCCAGTACTTC
TRBV7-9	TRBJ1-1	.	.	CASSLPAPLGLNTEAFF	TGTGCCAGCAGCTTACCGGCGCCACTGGGATTGAACACTGAAGCTTTCTTT
TRBV9	TRBJ1-5	.	.	CASSVGALGKPQHF	TGTGCCAGCAGCGTAGGGGCACTGGGGAAGCCCCAGCATTTT
TRBV18	TRBJ1-4	.	.	CASSPPATNEKLFF	TGTGCCAGCTCACCACCCGCAACTAATGAAAAACTGTTTTTT
TRBV10-1	TRBJ1-1	.	.	CASSGGPGTEAFF	TGCGCCAGCAGTGGAGGTCCGGGCACTGAAGCTTTCTTT
TRBV7-7	TRBJ2-1	TRBD2	.	CASSLEAGGYNEQFF	TGTGCCAGCAGCTTAGAAGCGGGAGGCTACAATGAGCAGTTCTTC
TRBV3-1/TRBV3-2	TRBJ1-4	TRBD1	.	CASSPGQGVSVNEKLFF	TGTGCCAGCAGCCCAGGACAGGGCGTTAGTGTCAATGAAAAACTGTTTTTT
TRBV7-2	TRBJ2-1	TRBD2	.	CASSWGTSAYYNEQFF	TGTGCCAGCAGCTGGGGGACTAGCGCTTATTACAATGAGCAGTTCTTC
TRBV3-1/TRBV3-2	TRBJ2-1	.	.	CASSLDISYNEQFF	TGTGCCAGCAGCCTCGATATCTCCTACAATGAGCAGTTCTTC
TRBV4-2	TRBJ1-2	TRBD1	.	CASSPGQGIGYGYTF	TGTGCCAGCAGCCCCGGACAGGGAATAGGTTATGGCTACACCTTC
TRBV4-1	TRBJ1-1	TRBD1	.	CASSQDLGTGRTEAFF	TGCGCCAGCAGCCAAGACCTCGGGACAGGGCGAACTGAAGCTTTCTTT
TRBV6-2/TRBV6-3	TRBJ1-5	.	.	CASSYPQVWGNQPQHF	TGTGCCAGCAGTTACCCCCAGGTGTGGGGCAATCAGCCCCAGCATTTT
TRBV10-2	TRBJ1-1	TRBD1	.	CASSGTGPVTEAFF	TGCGCCAGCAGTGGGACAGGGCCGGTCACTGAAGCTTTCTTT